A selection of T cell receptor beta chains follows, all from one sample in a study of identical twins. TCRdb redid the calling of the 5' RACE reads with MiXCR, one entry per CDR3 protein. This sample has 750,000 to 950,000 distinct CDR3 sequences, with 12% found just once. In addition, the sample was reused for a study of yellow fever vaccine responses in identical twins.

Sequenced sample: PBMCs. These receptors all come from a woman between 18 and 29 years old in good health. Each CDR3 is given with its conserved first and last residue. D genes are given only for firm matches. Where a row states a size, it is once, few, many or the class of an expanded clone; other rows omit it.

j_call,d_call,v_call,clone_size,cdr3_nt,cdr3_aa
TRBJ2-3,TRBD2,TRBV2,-,TGTGCCAGCAGCGGACTAGCGGGGGGGCATACGCAGTATTTT,CASSGLAGGHTQYF
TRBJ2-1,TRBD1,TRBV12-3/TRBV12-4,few,TGTGCCAGCAACCTGTCGGGACAGAGGTCCAATGAGCAGTTCTTC,CASNLSGQRSNEQFF
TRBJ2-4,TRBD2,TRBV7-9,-,TGTGCCAGCAGCTTAGAAGCGGGGCTAGCCAAAAACATTCAGTACTTC,CASSLEAGLAKNIQYF
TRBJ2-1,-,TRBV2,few,TGTGCCAGCAGGCCACAGTATAACTCCTACAATGAGCAGTTCTTC,CASRPQYNSYNEQFF
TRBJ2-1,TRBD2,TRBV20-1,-,TGCAGTGCTAGACGGGTAGCGGGGGGGCGGGATGAGCAGTTCTTC,CSARRVAGGRDEQFF
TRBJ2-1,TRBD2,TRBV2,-,TGTGCCAGCAGCCTAGCGGGGGGAAACGATGAGCAGTTCTTC,CASSLAGGNDEQFF
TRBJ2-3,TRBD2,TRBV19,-,TGTGCCAGTAGTCCAAGGACTAGCGGGGCTGATACGCAGTATTTT,CASSPRTSGADTQYF
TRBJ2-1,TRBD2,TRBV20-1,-,TGCAGTCTAATGAGAGAGCGGGAGGAGGTCTACAATGAGCAGTTCTTC,CSLMREREEVYNEQFF
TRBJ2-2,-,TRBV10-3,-,TGTGCCATCAGTGAAACTAGGCCGAACACCGGGGAGCTGTTTTTT,CAISETRPNTGELFF
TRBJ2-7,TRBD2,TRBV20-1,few,TGCAGTGCTAGACAGACCGGGACTAGCGGGACCTACGAGCAGTACTTC,CSARQTGTSGTYEQYF
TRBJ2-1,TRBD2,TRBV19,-,TGTGCCAGTAGTATAGTGCGGGAGCGTGGCAATGAGCAGTTCTTC,CASSIVRERGNEQFF
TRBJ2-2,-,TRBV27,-,TGTGCCAGCAGTTTAGTAAGGGGAGGCACCGGGGAGCTGTTTTTT,CASSLVRGGTGELFF
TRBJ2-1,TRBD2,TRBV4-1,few,TGCGCCAGCAGCCAGCCCCCACTAGCGGGCCTTCGGGATGAGCAGTTCTTC,CASSQPPLAGLRDEQFF
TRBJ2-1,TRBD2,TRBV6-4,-,TGTGCCAGCAGTAACGGGACTAGCGGCAATGAGCAGTTCTTC,CASSNGTSGNEQFF
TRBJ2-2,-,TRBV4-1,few,TGCGCCAGCAGCCCGGACAGCACCGGGGAGCTGTTTTTT,CASSPDSTGELFF
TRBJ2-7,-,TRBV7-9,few,TGTGCCAGCACCCCCGACAGGAACGAGCAGTACTTC,CASTPDRNEQYF
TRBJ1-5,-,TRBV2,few,TGTGCCAGCCACGGGGGGTTAAGTCAGCCCCAGCATTTT,CASHGGLSQPQHF
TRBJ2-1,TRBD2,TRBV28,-,TGTGCCAGCAGTACAGTTGGAAGCAGGTTCGGCGGGAGGGCCCACAATGAGCAGTTCTTC,CASSTVGSRFGGRAHNEQFF
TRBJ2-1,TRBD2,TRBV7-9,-,TGTGCCAGCAGCTTAGTGGAGCGGGAAAGGTGGGATGAGCAGTTCTTC,CASSLVERERWDEQFF
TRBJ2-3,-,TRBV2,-,TGTGCCAGCAGTTTTAGTGACAGGACAGATACGCAGTATTTT,CASSFSDRTDTQYF
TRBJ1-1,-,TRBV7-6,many,TGTGCCAGCAGCTTAGCGAAGCAGGCGAACACTGAAGCTTTCTTT,CASSLAKQANTEAFF
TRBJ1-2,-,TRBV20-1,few,TGCAGTGCTAGAGATGACAAGAACTATGGCTACACCTTC,CSARDDKNYGYTF
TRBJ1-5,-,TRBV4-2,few,TGTGCCAGCAGCCAAGATCGGACAGCCGGGGCCCAGCATTTT,CASSQDRTAGAQHF
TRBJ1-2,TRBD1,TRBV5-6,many,TGTGCCAGCAGCTTGGAGCCGGGACAGTATTTAAACTATGGCTACACCTTC,CASSLEPGQYLNYGYTF
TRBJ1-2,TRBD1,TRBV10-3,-,TGTGCCATCAGAACCGGGACAGGAGGCTATGGCTACACCTTC,CAIRTGTGGYGYTF
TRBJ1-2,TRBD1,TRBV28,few,TGTGCCAGCATTCTCCGGGACAGGGTGGCCACGGGCTATGGCTACACCTTC,CASILRDRVATGYGYTF
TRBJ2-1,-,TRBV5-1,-,TGCGCCAGCAGCTTGGCCGAGGGGCCTACCTACAATGAGCAGTTCTTC,CASSLAEGPTYNEQFF
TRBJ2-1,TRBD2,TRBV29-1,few,TGCAGCGGAGTGACTAGCGCTTACAATGAGCAGTTCTTC,CSGVTSAYNEQFF
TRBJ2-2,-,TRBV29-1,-,TGCAGCGTTGAAGTCCCCAACTCAATAGCCGGGGAGCTGTTTTTT,CSVEVPNSIAGELFF
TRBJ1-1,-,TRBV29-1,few,TGCAGCGTTGTATTGGCCAAAATGAACACTGAAGCTTTCTTT,CSVVLAKMNTEAFF
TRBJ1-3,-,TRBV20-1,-,TGCAGTGCTAGAGTCGATGGAAACACCATATATTTT,CSARVDGNTIYF
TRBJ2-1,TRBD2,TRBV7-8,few,TGTGCCAGCAGCGCCACCCGACTAGCGGGAGTAAGCAATGAGCAGTTCTTC,CASSATRLAGVSNEQFF
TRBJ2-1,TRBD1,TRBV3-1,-,TGTGCCAGCAGCCAACTCCGGGACAGGGCCTACAATGAGCAGTTCTTC,CASSQLRDRAYNEQFF
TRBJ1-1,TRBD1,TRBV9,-,TGTGCCAGCAGCGTTCAGGGACAGGCCCTCACTGAAGCTTTCTTT,CASSVQGQALTEAFF